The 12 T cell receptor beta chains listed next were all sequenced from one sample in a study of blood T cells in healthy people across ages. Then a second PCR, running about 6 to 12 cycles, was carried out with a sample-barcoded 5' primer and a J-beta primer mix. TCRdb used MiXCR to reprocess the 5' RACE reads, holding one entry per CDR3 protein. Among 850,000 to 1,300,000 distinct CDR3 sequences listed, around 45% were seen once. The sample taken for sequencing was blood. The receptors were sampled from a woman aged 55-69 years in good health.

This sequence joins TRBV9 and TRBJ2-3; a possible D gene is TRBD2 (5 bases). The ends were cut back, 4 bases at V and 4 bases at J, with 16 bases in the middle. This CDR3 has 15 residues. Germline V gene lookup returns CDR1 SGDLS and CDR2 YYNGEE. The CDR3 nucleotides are TGTGCCAGCAGCCCCAGTGTGGCGGAGGCAGATACGCAGTATTTT. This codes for CASSPSVAEADTQYF.

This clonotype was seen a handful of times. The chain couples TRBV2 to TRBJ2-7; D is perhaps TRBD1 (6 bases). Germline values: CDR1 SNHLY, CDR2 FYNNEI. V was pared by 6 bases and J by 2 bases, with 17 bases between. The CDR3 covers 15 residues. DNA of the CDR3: TGTGCCAGCAGAGGAGGAACAGGGAATCCCTACGAGCAGTACTTC. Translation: CASRGGTGNPYEQYF.

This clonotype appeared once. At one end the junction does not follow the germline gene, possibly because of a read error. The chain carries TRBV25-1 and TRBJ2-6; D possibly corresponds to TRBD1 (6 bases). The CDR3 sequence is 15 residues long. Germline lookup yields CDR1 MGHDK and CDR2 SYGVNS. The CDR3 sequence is CASSWTASGANVPTF. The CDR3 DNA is TGTGCCAGCAGTTGGACAGCCTCTGGGGCCAACGTCCCGACTTTC.

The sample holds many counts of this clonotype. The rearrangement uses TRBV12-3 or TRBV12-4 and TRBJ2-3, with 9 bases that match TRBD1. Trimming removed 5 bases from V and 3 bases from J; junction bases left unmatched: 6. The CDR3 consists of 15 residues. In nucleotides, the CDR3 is TGTGCCAGCAGTCTGACAGGGGGGAGTACAGATACGCAGTATTTT. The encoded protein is CASSLTGGSTDTQYF.

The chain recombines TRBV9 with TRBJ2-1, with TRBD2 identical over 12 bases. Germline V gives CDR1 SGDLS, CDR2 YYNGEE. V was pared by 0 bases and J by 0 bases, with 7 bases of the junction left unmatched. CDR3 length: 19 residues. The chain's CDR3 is CASSVDRTSGIRSYNEQFF. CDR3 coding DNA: TGTGCCAGCAGCGTAGATCGGACTAGCGGGATTCGCTCCTACAATGAGCAGTTCTTC. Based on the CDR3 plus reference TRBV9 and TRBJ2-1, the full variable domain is DSGVTQTPKHLITATGQRVTLRCSPRSGDLSVYWYQQSLDQGLQFLIQYYNGEERAKGNILERFSAQQFPDLHSELNLSSLELGDSALYFCASSVDRTSGIRSYNEQFFGPGTRLTVL.

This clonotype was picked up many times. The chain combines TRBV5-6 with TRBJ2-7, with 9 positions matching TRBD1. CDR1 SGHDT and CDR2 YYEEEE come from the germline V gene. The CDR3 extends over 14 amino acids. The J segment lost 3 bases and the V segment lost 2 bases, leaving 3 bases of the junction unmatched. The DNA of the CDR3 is TGTGCCAGCAGCTTAGGGACAGGGAACTACGAGCAGTACTTC. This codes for CASSLGTGNYEQYF.

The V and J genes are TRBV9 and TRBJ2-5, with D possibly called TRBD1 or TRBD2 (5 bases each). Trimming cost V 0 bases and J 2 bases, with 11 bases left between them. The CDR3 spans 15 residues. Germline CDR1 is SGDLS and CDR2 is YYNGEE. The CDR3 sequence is CASSVGSREQETQYF. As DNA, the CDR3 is TGTGCCAGCAGCGTAGGGAGCAGGGAGCAAGAGACCCAGTACTTC.

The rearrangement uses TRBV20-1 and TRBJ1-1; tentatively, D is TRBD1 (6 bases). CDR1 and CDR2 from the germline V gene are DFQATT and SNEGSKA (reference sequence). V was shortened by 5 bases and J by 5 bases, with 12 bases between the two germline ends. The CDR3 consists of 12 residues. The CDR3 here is CSARQGRTEAFF. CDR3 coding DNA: TGCAGTGCTCGTCAGGGGAGAACTGAAGCTTTCTTT.

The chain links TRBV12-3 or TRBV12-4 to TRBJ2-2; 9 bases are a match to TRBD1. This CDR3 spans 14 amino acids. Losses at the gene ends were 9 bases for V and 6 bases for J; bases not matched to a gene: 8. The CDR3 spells CASKTDRGAGELFF. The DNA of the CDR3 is TGTGCCAGTAAGACGGACAGGGGTGCCGGGGAGCTGTTTTTT.

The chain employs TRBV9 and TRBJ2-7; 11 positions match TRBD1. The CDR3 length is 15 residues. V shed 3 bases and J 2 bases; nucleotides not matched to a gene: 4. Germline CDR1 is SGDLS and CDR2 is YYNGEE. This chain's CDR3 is CASSAGTGGPYEQYF. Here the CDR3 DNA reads TGTGCCAGCAGCGCCGGGACAGGGGGTCCCTACGAGCAGTACTTC.

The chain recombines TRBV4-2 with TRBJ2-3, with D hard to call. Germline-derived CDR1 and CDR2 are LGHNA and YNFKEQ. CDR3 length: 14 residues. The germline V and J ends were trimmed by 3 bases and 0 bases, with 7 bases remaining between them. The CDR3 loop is CASSQSTSTDTQYF. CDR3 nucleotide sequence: TGTGCCAGCAGCCAGTCTACTAGCACAGATACGCAGTATTTT.

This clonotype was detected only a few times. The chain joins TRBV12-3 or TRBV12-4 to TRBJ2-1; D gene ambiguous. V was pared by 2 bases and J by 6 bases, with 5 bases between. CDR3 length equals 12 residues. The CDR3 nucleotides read TGTGCCAGCAGTTTACCCACCAATGAGCAGTTCTTC. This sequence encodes CASSLPTNEQFF.